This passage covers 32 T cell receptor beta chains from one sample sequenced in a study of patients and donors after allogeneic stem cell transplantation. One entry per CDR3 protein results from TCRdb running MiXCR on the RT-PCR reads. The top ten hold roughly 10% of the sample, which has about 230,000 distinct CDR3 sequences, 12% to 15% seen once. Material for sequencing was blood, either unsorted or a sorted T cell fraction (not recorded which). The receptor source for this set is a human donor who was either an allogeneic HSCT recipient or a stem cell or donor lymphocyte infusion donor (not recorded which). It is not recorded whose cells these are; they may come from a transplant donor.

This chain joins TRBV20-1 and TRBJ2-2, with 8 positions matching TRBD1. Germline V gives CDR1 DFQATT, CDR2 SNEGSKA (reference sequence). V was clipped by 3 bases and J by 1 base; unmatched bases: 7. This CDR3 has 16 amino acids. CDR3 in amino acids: CSARVPGQVNTGELFF. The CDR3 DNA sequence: TGCAGTGCTAGGGTACCGGGACAGGTGAACACCGGGGAGCTGTTTTTT.

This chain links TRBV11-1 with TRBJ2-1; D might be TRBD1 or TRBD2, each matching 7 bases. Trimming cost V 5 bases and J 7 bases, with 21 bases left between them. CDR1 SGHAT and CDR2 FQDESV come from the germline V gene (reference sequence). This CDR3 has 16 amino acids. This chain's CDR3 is CASSPGGGGVWNEQFF. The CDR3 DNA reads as TGTGCCAGCAGCCCAGGGGGGGGAGGGGTTTGGAATGAGCAGTTCTTC. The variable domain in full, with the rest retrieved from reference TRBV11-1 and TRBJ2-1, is EAEVAQSPRYKITEKSQAVAFWCDPISGHATLYWYRQILGQGPELLVQFQDESVVDDSQLPKDRFSAERLKGVDSTLKIQPAELGDSAMYLCASSPGGGGVWNEQFFGPGTRLTVL.

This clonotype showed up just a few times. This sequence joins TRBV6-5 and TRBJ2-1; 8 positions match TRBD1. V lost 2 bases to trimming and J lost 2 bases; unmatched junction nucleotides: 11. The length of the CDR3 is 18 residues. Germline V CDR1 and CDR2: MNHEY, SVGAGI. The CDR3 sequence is CASSYRRIGTGTYNEQFF. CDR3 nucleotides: TGTGCCAGCAGTTACCGGAGAATCGGGACAGGTACCTACAATGAGCAGTTCTTC.

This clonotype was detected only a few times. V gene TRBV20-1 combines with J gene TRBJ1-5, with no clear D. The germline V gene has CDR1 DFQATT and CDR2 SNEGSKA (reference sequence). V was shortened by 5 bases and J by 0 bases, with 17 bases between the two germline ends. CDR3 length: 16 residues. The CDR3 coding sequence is TGCAGTGCTCTCGGTCCGGAGTTTGGTAGCAATCAGCCCCAGCATTTT. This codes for CSALGPEFGSNQPQHF.

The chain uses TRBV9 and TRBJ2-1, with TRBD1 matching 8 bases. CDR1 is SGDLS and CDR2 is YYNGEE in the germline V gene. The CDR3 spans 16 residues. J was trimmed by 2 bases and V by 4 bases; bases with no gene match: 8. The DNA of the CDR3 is TGTGCCAGCAGCTTAACTACAGGGGGGACCTACAATGAGCAGTTCTTC. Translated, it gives CASSLTTGGTYNEQFF.

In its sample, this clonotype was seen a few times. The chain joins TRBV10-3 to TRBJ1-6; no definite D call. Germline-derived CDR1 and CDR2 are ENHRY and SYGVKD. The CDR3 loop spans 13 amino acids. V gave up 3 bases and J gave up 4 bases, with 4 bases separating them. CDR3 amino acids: CAISDGYNSPLHF. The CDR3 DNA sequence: TGTGCCATCAGTGACGGATATAATTCACCCCTCCACTTT.

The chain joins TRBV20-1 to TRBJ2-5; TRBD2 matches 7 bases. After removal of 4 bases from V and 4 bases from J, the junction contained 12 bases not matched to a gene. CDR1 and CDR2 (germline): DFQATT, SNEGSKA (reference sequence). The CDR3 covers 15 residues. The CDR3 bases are TGCAGTGCTACCCTAAGGGAGGGCCGGGGAGAGACCCAGTACTTC. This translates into CSATLREGRGETQYF.

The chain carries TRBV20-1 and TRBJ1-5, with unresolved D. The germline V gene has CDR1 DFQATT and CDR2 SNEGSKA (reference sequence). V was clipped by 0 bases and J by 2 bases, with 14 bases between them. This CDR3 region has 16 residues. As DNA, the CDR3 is TGCAGTGCTAGAGATTACCGACGGCCGGGCAATCAGCCCCAGCATTTT. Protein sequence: CSARDYRRPGNQPQHF.

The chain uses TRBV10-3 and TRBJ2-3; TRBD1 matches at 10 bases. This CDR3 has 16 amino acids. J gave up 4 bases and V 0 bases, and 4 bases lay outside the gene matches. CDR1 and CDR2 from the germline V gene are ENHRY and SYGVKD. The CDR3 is CAISESTGTGADTQYF. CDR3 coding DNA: TGTGCCATCAGTGAGTCGACGGGGACAGGGGCAGATACGCAGTATTTT.

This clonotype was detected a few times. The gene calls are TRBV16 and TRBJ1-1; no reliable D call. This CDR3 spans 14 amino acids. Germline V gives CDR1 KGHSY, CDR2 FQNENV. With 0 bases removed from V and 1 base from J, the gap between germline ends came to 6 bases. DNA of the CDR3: TGTGCCAGCAGCCAATCGTGGACGAACACTGAAGCTTTCTTT. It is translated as CASSQSWTNTEAFF.

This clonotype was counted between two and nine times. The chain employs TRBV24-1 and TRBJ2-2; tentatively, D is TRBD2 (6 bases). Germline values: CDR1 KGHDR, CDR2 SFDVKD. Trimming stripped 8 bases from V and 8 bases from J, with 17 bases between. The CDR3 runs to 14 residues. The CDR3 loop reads CATTSGDFGGELFF. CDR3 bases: TGTGCCACCACTTCGGGGGACTTCGGGGGGGAGCTGTTTTTT.

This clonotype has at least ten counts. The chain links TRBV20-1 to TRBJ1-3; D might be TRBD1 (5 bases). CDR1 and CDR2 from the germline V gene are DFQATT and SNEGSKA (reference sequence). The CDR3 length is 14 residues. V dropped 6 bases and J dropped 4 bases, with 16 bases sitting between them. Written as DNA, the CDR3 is TGCAGTGCGCTCCGGGACGTCTCAGGAAACACCATATATTTT. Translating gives CSALRDVSGNTIYF.

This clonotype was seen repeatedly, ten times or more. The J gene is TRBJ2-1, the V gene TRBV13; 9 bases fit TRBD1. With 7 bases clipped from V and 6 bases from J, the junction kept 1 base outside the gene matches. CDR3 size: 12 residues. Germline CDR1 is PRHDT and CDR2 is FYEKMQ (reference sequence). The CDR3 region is CASNRGPNEQFF. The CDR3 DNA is TGTGCCAGCAACAGGGGGCCCAATGAGCAGTTCTTC.

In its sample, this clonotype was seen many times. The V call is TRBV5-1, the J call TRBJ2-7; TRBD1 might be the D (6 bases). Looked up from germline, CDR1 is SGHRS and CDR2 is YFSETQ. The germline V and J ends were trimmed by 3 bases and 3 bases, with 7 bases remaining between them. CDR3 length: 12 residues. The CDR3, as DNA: TGCGCCAGCAGCTGGGACAACTACGAGCAGTACTTC. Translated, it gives CASSWDNYEQYF.

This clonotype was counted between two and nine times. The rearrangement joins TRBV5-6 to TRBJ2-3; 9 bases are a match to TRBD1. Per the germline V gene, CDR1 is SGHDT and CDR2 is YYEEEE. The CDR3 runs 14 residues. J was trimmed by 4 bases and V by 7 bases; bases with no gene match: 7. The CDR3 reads CASGRDRESDTQYF. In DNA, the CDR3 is TGTGCCAGCGGCCGGGACAGGGAATCAGATACGCAGTATTTT. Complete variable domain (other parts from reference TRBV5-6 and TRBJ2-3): DAGVTQSPTHLIKTRGQQVTLRCSPKSGHDTVSWYQQALGQGPQFIFQYYEEEERQRGNFPDRFSGHQFPNYSSELNVNALLLGDSALYLCASGRDRESDTQYFGPGTRLTVL.

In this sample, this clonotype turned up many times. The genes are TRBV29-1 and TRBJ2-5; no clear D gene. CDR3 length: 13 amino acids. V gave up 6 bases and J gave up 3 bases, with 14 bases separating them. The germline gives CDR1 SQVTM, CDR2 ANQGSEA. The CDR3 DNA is TGCAGCGTCCGACCTTGGACGGAAGAGACCCAGTACTTC. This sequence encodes CSVRPWTEETQYF.

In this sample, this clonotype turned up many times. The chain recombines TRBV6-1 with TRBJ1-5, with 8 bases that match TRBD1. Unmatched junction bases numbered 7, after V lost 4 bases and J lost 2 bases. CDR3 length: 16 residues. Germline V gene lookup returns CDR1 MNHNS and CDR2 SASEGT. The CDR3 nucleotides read TGTGCCAGCAGTGGAACCGACAGGGGACGCAATCAGCCCCAGCATTTT. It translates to CASSGTDRGRNQPQHF.

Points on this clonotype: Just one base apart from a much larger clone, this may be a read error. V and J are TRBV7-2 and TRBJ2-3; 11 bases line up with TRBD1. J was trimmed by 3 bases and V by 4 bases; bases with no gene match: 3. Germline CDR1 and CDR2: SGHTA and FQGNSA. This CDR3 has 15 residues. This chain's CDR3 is CASSSGQGATDTQYF. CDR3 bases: TGTGCCAGCAGCTCAGGACAGGGGGCAACAGATACGCAGTATTTT.

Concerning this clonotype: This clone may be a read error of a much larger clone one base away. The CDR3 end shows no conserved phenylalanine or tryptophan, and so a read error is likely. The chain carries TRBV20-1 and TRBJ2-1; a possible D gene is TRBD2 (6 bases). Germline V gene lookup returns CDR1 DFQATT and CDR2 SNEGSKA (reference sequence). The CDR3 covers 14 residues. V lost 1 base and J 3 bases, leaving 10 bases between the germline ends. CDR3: CSARATSNYNEQFL. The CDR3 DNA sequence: TGCAGTGCTAGAGCAACTAGCAACTACAATGAGCAGTTCTTA.

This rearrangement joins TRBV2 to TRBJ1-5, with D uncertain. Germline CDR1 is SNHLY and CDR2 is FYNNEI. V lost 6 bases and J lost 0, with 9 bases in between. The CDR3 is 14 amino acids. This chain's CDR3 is CASRPDVSNQPQHF. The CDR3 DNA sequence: TGTGCCAGCAGACCCGACGTTAGCAATCAGCCCCAGCATTTT.

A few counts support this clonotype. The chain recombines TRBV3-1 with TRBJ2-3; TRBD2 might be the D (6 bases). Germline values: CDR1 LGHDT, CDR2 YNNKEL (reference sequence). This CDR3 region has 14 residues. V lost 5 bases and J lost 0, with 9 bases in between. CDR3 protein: CASSIGGSTDTQYF. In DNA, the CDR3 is TGTGCCAGCAGCATCGGGGGTAGCACAGATACGCAGTATTTT.

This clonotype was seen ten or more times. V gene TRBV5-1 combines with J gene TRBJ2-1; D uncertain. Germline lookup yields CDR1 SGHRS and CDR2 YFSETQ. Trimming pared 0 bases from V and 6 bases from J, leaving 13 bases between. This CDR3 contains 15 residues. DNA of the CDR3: TGCGCCAGCAGCTTGGAAAAGGGCCGGTTCAATGAGCAGTTCTTC. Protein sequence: CASSLEKGRFNEQFF. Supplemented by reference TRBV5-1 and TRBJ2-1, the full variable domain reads KAGVTQTPRYLIKTRGQQVTLSCSPISGHRSVSWYQQTPGQGLQFLFEYFSETQRNKGNFPGRFSGRQFSNSRSEMNVSTLELGDSALYLCASSLEKGRFNEQFFGPGTRLTVL.

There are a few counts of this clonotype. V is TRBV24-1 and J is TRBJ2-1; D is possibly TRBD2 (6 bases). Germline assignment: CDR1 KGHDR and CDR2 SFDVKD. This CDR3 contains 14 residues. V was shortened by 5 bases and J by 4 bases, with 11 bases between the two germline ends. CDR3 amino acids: CATSVRGNYNEQFF. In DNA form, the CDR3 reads TGTGCCACCAGTGTTCGCGGGAATTACAATGAGCAGTTCTTC.

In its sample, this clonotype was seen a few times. In DNA, the CDR3 is TGTGCCAGCTCTCCTTCGCGGCTTGGCATTCAGTACTTC. It is translated as CASSPSRLGIQYF. The chain recombines TRBV19 with TRBJ2-4; D is undetermined. Germline V lookup: CDR1 LNHDA, CDR2 SQIVND (reference sequence). Trimming pared 9 bases from V and 9 bases from J, leaving 18 bases between. CDR3 length equals 13 residues.

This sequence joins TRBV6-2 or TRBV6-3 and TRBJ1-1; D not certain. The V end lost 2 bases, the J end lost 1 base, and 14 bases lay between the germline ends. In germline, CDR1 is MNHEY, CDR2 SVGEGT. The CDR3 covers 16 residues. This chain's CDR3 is CASSYDTSGSNTEAFF. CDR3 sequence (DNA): TGTGCCAGCAGTTACGACACCTCGGGATCGAACACTGAAGCTTTCTTT.

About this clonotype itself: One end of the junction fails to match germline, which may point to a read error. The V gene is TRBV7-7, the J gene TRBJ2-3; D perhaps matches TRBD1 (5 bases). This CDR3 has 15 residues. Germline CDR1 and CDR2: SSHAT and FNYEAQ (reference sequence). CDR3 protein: CASSASWGGTDTQYF. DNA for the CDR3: TGTGCTAGCAGCGCGTCGTGGGGCGGCACAGATACGCAGTATTTT. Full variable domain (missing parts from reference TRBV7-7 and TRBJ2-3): GAGVSQSPRYKVTKRGQDVTLRCDPISSHATLYWYQQALGQGPEFLTYFNYEAQPDKSGLPSDRFSAERPEGSISTLTIQRTEQRDSAMYRCASSASWGGTDTQYFGPGTRLTVL.

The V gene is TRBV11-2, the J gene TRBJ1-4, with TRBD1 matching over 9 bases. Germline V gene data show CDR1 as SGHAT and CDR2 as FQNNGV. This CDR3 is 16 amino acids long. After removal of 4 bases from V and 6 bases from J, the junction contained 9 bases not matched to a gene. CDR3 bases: TGTGCCAGCAGCTCCCAGTACCGGGACAGGGATGAAAAACTGTTTTTT. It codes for CASSSQYRDRDEKLFF.

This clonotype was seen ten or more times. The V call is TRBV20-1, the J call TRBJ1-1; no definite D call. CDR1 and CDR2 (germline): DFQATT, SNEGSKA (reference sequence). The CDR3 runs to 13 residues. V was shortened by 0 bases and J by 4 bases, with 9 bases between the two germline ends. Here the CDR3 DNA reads TGCAGTGCTAGAGATCGGGTAGGCACTGAAGCTTTCTTT. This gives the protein CSARDRVGTEAFF.

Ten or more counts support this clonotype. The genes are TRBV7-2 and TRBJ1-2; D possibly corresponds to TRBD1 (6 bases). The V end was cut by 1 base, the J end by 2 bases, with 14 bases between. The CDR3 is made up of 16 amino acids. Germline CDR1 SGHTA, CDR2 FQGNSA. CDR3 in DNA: TGTGCCAGCAGCTTAGATCCATACAGGGTGAACTATGGCTACACCTTC. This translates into CASSLDPYRVNYGYTF.

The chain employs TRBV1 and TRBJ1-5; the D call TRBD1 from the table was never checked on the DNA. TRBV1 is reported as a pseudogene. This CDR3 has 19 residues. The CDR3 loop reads CTSSQEGDNQKFSNQPQHF. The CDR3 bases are TGCACCAGCAGCCAAGAAGGGGACAACCAAAAATTTAGCAATCAGCCCCAGCATTTT.

DNA of the CDR3: TGTGCCAGCAGCTCCCCAGTAGCGGGGGGCACAGATACGCAGTATTTT. This translates into CASSSPVAGGTDTQYF. This sequence joins TRBV7-3 and TRBJ2-3, with 9 bases identical to TRBD2. The V and J ends lost 4 bases and 1 base, in that order; junction bases with no gene match: 6. Germline V CDR1 and CDR2: SGHTA, FQGTGA. The CDR3 runs 16 residues.

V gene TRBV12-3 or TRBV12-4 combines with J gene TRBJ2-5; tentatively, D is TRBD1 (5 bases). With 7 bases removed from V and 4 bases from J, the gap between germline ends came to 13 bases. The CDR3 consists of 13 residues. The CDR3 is CASIRATGETQYF. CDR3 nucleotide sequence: TGTGCCAGCATCAGGGCCACGGGAGAGACCCAGTACTTC.